What follows are 6 T cell receptor beta chains derived from one specimen sequenced in a study of shared clonotypes between healthy human individuals. Sequencing was performed with immunoSEQ multiplex PCR; in TCRdb, only in-frame clones are kept and a portion is missing. Among 950,000 to 1,300,000 clones, about 75% were seen once, and the ten largest hold over 1.3%. Material for sequencing was memory CD4+ T cells sorted from blood. Specified subset: CD45RA-negative fraction. The receptor source for this set is a man younger than 35 in good health.

This chain uses TRBV11-2 with TRBJ2-7, with a possible D match to TRBD1 (6 bases). The V gene's germline CDR1 is SGHAT and CDR2 FQNNGV. This CDR3 contains 13 residues. V dropped 4 bases and J dropped 3 bases, with 10 bases sitting between them. The CDR3 sequence is CASSSPQGYEQYF. In DNA form, the CDR3 reads TGTGCCAGCAGCTCACCACAGGGCTACGAGCAGTACTTC.

The V gene is TRBV23-1, the J gene TRBJ1-6; weak D call: TRBD1 (6 bases). TRBV23-1 is identified as an open reading frame with a role that is uncertain. Trimming removed 8 bases at V and 4 bases at J, with 18 bases between. This CDR3 has 16 amino acids. CDR3 sequence (DNA): TGCGCCAGCGTTACTTGGGGGCCACTTTATAATTCACCCCTCCACTTT. This sequence encodes CASVTWGPLYNSPLHF.

This chain connects TRBV18 to TRBJ2-5; 10 positions agree with TRBD1. V gave up 3 bases and J gave up 4 bases; unmatched junction bases: 8. The CDR3 extends over 16 amino acids. In germline, CDR1 is KGHSH, CDR2 LQKENI. CDR3: CASSPLGTGAPETQYF. The CDR3 DNA sequence: TGTGCCAGCTCACCCCTCGGGACAGGGGCCCCAGAGACCCAGTACTTC. The variable domain in full, completed from reference TRBV18 and TRBJ2-5, reads NAGVMQNPRHLVRRRGQEARLRCSPMKGHSHVYWYRQLPEEGLKFMVYLQKENIIDESGMPKERFSAEFPKEGPSILRIQQVVRGDSAAYFCASSPLGTGAPETQYFGPGTRLLVL.

The rearrangement links TRBV29-1 to TRBJ1-4, with D possibly TRBD1 on 5 matching bases. The CDR3 totals 14 residues. The germline gives CDR1 SQVTM, CDR2 ANQGSEA. With 4 bases removed from V and 1 base from J, the gap between germline ends came to 10 bases. Written as DNA, the CDR3 is TGCAGCGTTGGAAAGGGGCAAACTAATGAAAAACTGTTTTTT. Encoded protein: CSVGKGQTNEKLFF. The variable domain in full, completed from reference TRBV29-1 and TRBJ1-4, reads SAVISQKPSRDICQRGTSLTIQCQVDSQVTMMFWYRQQPGQSLTLIATANQGSEATYESGFVIDKFPISRPNLTFSTLTVSNMSPEDSSIYLCSVGKGQTNEKLFFGSGTQLSVL.

The sample holds a few counts of this clone. Other nucleotide sequences in the sample specify the same CDR3. This chain joins TRBV6-5 and TRBJ2-7; 7 bases are a match to TRBD2. CDR1 is MNHEY, CDR2 SVGAGI, per germline. The CDR3 is 12 residues long. Unmatched junction bases numbered 0, after V lost 4 bases and J lost 3 bases. In DNA form, the CDR3 reads TGTGCCAGCAGTTGGGGGGGCTACGAGCAGTACTTC. This codes for CASSWGGYEQYF.

The chain uses TRBV7-8 and TRBJ1-5, with D perhaps matching TRBD1 (5 bases). This CDR3 contains 16 residues. The germline V and J ends were trimmed by 5 bases and 1 base, with 15 bases remaining between them. Germline assignment: CDR1 SGHVS and CDR2 FQNEAQ. CDR3 region: CASSPAGGGSNQPQHF. The CDR3 DNA reads TGTGCCAGCAGCCCAGCCGGGGGGGGAAGCAATCAGCCCCAGCATTTT.